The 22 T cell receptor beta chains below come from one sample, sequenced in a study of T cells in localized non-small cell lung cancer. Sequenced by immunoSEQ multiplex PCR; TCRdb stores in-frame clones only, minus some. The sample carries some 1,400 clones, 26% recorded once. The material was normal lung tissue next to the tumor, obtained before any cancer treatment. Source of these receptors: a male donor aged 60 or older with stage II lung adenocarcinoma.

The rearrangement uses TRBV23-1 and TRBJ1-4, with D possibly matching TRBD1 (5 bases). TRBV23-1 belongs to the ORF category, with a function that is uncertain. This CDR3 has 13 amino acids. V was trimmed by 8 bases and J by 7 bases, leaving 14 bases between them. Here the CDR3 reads CASHGEGSEKLFF. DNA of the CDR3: TGCGCCAGCCACGGGGAGGGGAGTGAAAAACTGTTTTTT.

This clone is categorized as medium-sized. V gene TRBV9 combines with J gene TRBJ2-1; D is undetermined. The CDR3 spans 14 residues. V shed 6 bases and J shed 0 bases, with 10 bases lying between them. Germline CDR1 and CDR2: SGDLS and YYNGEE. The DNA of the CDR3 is TGTGCCAGCACCCCGAAGAGCTCCTACAATGAGCAGTTCTTC. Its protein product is CASTPKSSYNEQFF.

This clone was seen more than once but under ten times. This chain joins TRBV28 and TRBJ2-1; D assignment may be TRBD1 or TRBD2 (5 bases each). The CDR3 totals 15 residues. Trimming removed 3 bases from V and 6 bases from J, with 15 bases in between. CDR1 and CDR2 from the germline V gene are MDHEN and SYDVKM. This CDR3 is CASSFLGSQGNEQFF. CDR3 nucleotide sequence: TGTGCCAGCAGTTTCTTAGGGAGTCAGGGCAATGAGCAGTTCTTC.

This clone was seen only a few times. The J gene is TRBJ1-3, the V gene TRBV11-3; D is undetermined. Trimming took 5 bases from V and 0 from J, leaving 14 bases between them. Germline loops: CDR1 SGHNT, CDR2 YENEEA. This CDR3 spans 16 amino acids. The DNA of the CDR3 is TGTGCCAGCAGCGGAGGGAGACGGAGCTCTGGAAACACCATATATTTT. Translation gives CASSGGRRSSGNTIYF.

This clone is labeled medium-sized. CDR3 DNA: TGTGCCAGCAGCGTAGATTTGGGAGCCGGAAACACCATATATTTT. Encoded protein: CASSVDLGAGNTIYF. V usage is TRBV9 and J usage is TRBJ1-3; no clear D gene. The germline CDR1 and CDR2 sequences are SGDLS and YYNGEE. V was cut by 0 bases and J by 4 bases, with 11 bases left in between. This CDR3 spans 15 amino acids. Drawing the rest from reference TRBV9 and TRBJ1-3, the complete variable domain is DSGVTQTPKHLITATGQRVTLRCSPRSGDLSVYWYQQSLDQGLQFLIQYYNGEERAKGNILERFSAQQFPDLHSELNLSSLELGDSALYFCASSVDLGAGNTIYFGEGSWLTVV.

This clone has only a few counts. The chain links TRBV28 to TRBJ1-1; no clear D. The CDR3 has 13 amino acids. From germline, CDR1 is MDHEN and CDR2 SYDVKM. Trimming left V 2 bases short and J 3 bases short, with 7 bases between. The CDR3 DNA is TGTGCCAGCAGTTTAAACCTGGACACTGAAGCTTTCTTT. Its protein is CASSLNLDTEAFF.

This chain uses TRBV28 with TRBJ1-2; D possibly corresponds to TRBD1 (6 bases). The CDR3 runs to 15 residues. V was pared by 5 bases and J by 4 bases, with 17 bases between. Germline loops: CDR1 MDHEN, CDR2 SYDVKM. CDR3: CASSPPGGFGYGYTF. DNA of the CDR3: TGTGCCAGCAGTCCCCCCGGGGGCTTCGGCTATGGCTACACCTTC.

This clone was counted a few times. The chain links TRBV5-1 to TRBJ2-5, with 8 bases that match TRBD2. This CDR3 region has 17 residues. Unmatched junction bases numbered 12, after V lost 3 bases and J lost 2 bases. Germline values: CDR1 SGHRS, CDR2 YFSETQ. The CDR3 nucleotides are TGCGCCAGCAGCTCAGGACTAGCCAACAAAATACAAGAGACCCAGTACTTC. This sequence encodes CASSSGLANKIQETQYF.

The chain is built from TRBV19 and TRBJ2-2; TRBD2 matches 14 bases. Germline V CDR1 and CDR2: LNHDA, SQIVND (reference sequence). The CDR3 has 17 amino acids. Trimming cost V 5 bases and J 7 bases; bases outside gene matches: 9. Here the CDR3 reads CASSWGGLAGANGELFF. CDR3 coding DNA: TGTGCCAGTAGTTGGGGGGGACTAGCGGGAGCCAACGGGGAGCTGTTTTTT.

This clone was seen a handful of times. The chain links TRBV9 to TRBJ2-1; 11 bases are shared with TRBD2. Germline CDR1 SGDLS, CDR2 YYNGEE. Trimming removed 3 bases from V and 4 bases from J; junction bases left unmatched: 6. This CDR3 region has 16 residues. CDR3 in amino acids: CASSALWTSGYNEQFF. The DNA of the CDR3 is TGTGCCAGCAGCGCCCTTTGGACTAGCGGGTACAATGAGCAGTTCTTC.

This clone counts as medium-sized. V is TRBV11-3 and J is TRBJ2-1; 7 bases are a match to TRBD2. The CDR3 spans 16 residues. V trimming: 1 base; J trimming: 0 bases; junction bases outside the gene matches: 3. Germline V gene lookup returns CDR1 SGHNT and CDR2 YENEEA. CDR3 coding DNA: TGTGCCAGCAGCTTAGTGGTAGCGGGCTCCTACAATGAGCAGTTCTTC. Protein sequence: CASSLVVAGSYNEQFF.

CDR3: CASSPGAREQYF. DNA of the CDR3: TGTGCCAGCAGCCCGGGCGCAAGGGAGCAGTACTTC. This chain links TRBV2 with TRBJ2-7; the D is unclear. Germline CDR1 is SNHLY and CDR2 is FYNNEI. Deletions cut 6 bases from V and 7 bases from J, with 13 bases between. The CDR3 covers 12 residues.

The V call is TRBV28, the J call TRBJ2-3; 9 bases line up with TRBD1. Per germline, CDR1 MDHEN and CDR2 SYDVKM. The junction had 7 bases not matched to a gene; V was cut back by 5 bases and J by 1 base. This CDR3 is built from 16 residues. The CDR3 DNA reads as TGTGCCAGCAGTGACACCGGGACAGGGCGCACAGATACGCAGTATTTT. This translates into CASSDTGTGRTDTQYF.

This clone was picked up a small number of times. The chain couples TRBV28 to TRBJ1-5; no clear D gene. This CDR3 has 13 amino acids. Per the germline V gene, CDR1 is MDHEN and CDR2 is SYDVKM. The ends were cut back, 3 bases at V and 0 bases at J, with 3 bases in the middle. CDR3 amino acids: CASSLGSNQPQHF. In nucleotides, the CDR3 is TGTGCCAGCAGTTTGGGTAGCAATCAGCCCCAGCATTTT.

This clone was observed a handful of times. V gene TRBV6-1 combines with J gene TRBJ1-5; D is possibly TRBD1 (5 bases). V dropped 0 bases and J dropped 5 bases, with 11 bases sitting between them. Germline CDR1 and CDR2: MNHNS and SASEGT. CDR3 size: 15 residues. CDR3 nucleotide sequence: TGTGCCAGCAGTGAAGCGAGGATGGGGGATCAGCCCCAGCATTTT. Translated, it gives CASSEARMGDQPQHF.

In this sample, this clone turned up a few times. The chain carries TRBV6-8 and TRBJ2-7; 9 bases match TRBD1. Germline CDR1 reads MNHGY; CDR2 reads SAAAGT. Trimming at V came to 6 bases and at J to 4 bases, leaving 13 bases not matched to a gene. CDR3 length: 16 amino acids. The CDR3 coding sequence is TGTGCCAGCAGCGAAGTTCCGGGACAGGGTAGTTACGAGCAGTACTTC. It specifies CASSEVPGQGSYEQYF.

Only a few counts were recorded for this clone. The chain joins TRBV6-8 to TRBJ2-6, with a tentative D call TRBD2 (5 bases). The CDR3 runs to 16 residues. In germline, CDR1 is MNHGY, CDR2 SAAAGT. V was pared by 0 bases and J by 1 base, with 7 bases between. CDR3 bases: TGTGCCAGCAGTTACTCTCGGAGGTCTGGGGCCAACGTCCTGACTTTC. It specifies CASSYSRRSGANVLTF.

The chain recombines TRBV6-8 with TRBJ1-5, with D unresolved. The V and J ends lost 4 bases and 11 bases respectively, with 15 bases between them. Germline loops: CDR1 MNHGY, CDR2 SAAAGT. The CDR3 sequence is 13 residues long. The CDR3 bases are TGTGCCAGCAGTTTTCGCCCCGAAACGGCCCAGCATTTT. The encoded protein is CASSFRPETAQHF.

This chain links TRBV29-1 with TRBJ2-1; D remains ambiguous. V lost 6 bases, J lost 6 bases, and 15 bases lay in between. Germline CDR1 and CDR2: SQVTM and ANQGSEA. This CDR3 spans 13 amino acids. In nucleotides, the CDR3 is TGCAGCGTCGACCCGGATTCGTTCAATGAGCAGTTCTTC. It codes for CSVDPDSFNEQFF.

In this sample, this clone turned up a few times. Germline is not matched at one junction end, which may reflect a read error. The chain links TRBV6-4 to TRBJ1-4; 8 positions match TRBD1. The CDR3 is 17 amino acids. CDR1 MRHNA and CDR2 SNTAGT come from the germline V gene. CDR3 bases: TGTGCCATCAGTGATGGACAGGGAGGGGGTCTAGGTGAAAAACTGTTTTTT. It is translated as CAISDGQGGGLGEKLFF.

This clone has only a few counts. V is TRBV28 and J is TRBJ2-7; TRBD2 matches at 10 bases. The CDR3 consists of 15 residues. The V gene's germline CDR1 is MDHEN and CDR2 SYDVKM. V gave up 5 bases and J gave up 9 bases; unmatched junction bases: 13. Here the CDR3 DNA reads TGTGCCAGCAGTCCCCCGGGACTAGCGATAACCGGGCAGTACTTC. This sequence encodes CASSPPGLAITGQYF.

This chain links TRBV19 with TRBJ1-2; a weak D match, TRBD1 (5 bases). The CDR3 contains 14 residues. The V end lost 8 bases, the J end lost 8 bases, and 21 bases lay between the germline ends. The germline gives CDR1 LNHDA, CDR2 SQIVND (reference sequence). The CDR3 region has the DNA TGTGCCAGTTCCCGGGACTCTCGAGAGGGCGGCTACACCTTC. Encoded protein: CASSRDSREGGYTF. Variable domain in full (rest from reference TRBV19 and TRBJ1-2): DGGITQSPKYLFRKEGQNVTLSCEQNLNHDAMYWYRQDPGQGLRLIYYSQIVNDFQKGDIAEGYSVSREKKESFPLTVTSAQKNPTAFYLCASSRDSREGGYTFGSGTRLTVV.